This TCR beta chain stems from a study of cytotoxic CD8 clonotypes in ibrutinib-treated CLL. This CDR3 is 16 amino acids long. Trimming pared 0 bases from V and 0 bases from J, leaving 12 bases between. Germline V gene sequence: CDR1 LNHNV, CDR2 YYDKDF (reference sequence). Libraries were prepared by immunoSEQ multiplex PCR; TCRdb keeps only in-frame clonotypes and omits some of them. The table includes over 95,000 clones, about 50% detected once. For TCR beta libraries, about 2 micrograms of genomic DNA were obtained from cryopreserved PBMCs. The chain is built from TRBV15 and TRBJ2-7, with D maybe TRBD1 (5 bases). The sample in question was PBMCs, obtained after 24 months of ibrutinib treatment. The receptor's source is a human donor with chronic lymphocytic leukemia. In DNA, the CDR3 is TGTGCCACCAGCAGAGAGAAGGGGTCAAGCTCCTACGAGCAGTACTTC. This codes for CATSREKGSSSYEQYF.